A selection of T cell receptor beta chains follows, all from one sample in a study of Graves' ophthalmopathy and Graves' hyperthyroidism. MiXCR, run by TCRdb on the multiplex PCR reads, gives a single entry per CDR3 protein. The sample holds approximately 700,000 distinct CDR3 sequences, roughly 39% seen once. The sequencing sample was made of peripheral blood. The receptor source for this set is an adult man with Graves' ophthalmopathy. Each CDR3 is given with its conserved first and last residue. Fields, in order: J gene, D gene, V gene, clone size, CDR3 DNA, CDR3 protein. D genes are given only for firm matches. Size values are once, few and many counts, or a class for expanded clones, and some rows have none.

>TRBJ2-7|TRBD2|TRBV6-5|NA
TGTGCCAGCAGCGAAACTAGCGCCTTCTCCTACGAGCAGTACTTC
CASSETSAFSYEQYF
>TRBJ2-5|NA|TRBV7-2|NA
TGTGCCAGCAGCTTGTGGCGAGGGACCCAGTACTTC
CASSLWRGTQYF
>TRBJ2-7|TRBD2|TRBV5-1|many
TGCGCCAGCAGCTTGGGCCGACTAGCGGGAGGGACCGAGCAGTACTTC
CASSLGRLAGGTEQYF
>TRBJ1-2|NA|TRBV11-2|many
TGTGCCAGCAGCTTAGAGGGGGCGCTTGGCTACACCTTC
CASSLEGALGYTF
>TRBJ2-7|NA|TRBV6-1|NA
TGTGCCAGCAGCGCGCGGGACGGATACAGCTACGAGCAGTACTTC
CASSARDGYSYEQYF
>TRBJ1-2|TRBD1|TRBV2|NA
TGTGCCAGCAGAGGCACAGGGGGACCTAACTATGGCTACACCTTC
CASRGTGGPNYGYTF
>TRBJ2-2|NA|TRBV10-3|NA
TGTGCCAGCAGTGGCGGGAAGAGGGCCGGGGAGCTGTTTTTT
CASSGGKRAGELFF
>TRBJ2-6|NA|TRBV9|few
TGTGCCAGCTCACCACTAGGGGCAGCTGGGGCCAACGTCCTGACTTTC
CASSPLGAAGANVLTF
>TRBJ1-2|TRBD1|TRBV10-3|NA
TGTGCCATCAGTGAGGGGTTACAGGGGGGTTATGGCTACACCTTC
CAISEGLQGGYGYTF
>TRBJ2-7|TRBD2|TRBV4-2|NA
TGTGCCAGCAGCCAAGGACTAGCGGGAGATCCCGAGCAGTACTTC
CASSQGLAGDPEQYF
>TRBJ2-5|NA|TRBV7-9|NA
TGTGCCAGCAGCCCACAGGACCGAGTCACACCGGGGGAGACCCAGTACTTC
CASSPQDRVTPGETQYF
>TRBJ2-1|TRBD2|TRBV11-1|NA
TGTGCCAGCAGCTTAGGGTCTAGCGGGGAGCAGTTCTTC
CASSLGSSGEQFF
>TRBJ2-3|NA|TRBV7-9|NA
TGTGCCAGCAGCTTCGAGTATACGCAGTATTTT
CASSFEYTQYF
>TRBJ2-1|TRBD2|TRBV29-1|few
TGCAGCGTTGAAGAGGACGGGAGGGGTTGGAATGAGCAGTTCTTC
CSVEEDGRGWNEQFF
>TRBJ1-2|NA|TRBV7-9|NA
TGTGCCAGCAGCCCCAGCAGGAACTATGGCTACACCTTC
CASSPSRNYGYTF